This record covers a single T cell receptor (beta chain). Its cognate antigen is unknown. The data originate from a study of cytomegalovirus exposure and HLA in healthy donors. As for the study in general: A prior study identified approximately 110 million unique TCR beta sequences from about 180 million T cells. Study-wide findings and caveats: There were some public TCRs occurring in many donors, but most TCR sequences were rare.

Germline V gene sequence: CDR1 GTSNPN, CDR2 SVGIG (reference sequence). The CDR3 totals 15 residues. Trimming left V 2 bases short and J 3 bases short, with 13 bases between. Donors consisted of healthy bone marrow donors. 60 Vbeta and 13 Jbeta primers were used in PCR. Profiling relied on immunoSEQ multiplex PCR, and the TCRdb table lists in-frame clones only, not all of them. The data show 100,000 to 140,000 clones, with around 77% seen just once and approximately 4.5% held by the top ten. The rearrangement joins TRBV30 to TRBJ1-4; D possibly corresponds to TRBD1 (5 bases). The specimen was PBMCs. The receptor comes from a male donor in good health and CMV-seronegative. The CDR3 here is CAWSFVRGANEKLFF. CDR3 sequence (DNA): TGTGCCTGGAGTTTTGTCCGGGGGGCTAATGAAAAACTGTTTTTT. The variable domain in full, completed from reference TRBV30 and TRBJ1-4, reads SQTIHQWPATLVQPVGSPLSLECTVEGTSNPNLYWYRQAAGRGLQLLFYSVGIGQISSEVPQNLSASRPQDRQFILSSKKLLLSDSGFYLCAWSFVRGANEKLFFGSGTQLSVL.